The T cell receptor (beta chain) under discussion was sequenced for a study of Graves' ophthalmopathy and Graves' hyperthyroidism. Whole-study findings and limits: For predicting ophthalmopathy progression, the model had roughly 70% sensitivity and approximately 72% specificity.

J gave up 0 bases and V 6 bases, and 6 bases lay outside the gene matches. Germline lookup yields CDR1 MNHNS and CDR2 SASEGT. The CDR3 sequence is 16 residues long. A follow-up of 18 months without ophthalmopathy meant that hyperthyroidism was stable. Symptoms, serum thyroxine and TRAb, thyroid ultrasound, and orbital computed tomography formed the diagnostic basis. The PBMCs had their origin in 10 ml of fresh peripheral blood. This clonotype was seen ten or more times. Its antigen is unknown. Amplifying from RNA transcripts, the study obtained TCR beta CDR3 regions. Amplification began with first-round RT-PCR using HTBI primers, then second-round multiplex PCR was performed. MiXCR was run by TCRdb on the multiplex PCR reads, yielding one entry per CDR3 protein. The table lists about 620,000 distinct CDR3 sequences, about 20% of them singletons.

The chain employs TRBV6-1 and TRBJ1-5; 9 bases match TRBD1. The receptor comes from a woman under 30 with stable Graves' hyperthyroidism. Some clones in this sample may be carry-over from other donors' samples. The specimen sequenced was peripheral blood. This chain's CDR3 is CASRGTGTYSNQPQHF. The DNA for the CDR3 is TGTGCCAGCAGGGGGACAGGGACCTATAGCAATCAGCCCCAGCATTTT.